Listed below are T cell receptor beta chains from one sample, sequenced in a study of identical twins. TCRdb fed the 5' RACE reads into MiXCR, producing one record per CDR3 protein. The table lists 1,800,000 or so distinct CDR3 sequences, around 29% of them singletons. The sequencing sample was made of cord blood. The receptors derive from a newborn girl in good health. Both conserved end residues are part of each CDR3. A D gene is named only where the DNA matches it firmly. The size of a clone is reported for some rows only, either as once, few or many, or as a class for expanded clones.

clone_size | j_call | v_call | cdr3_length | d_call | cdr3_nt | cdr3_aa
. | TRBJ2-1 | TRBV12-3/TRBV12-4 | 14 | TRBD1 | TGTGCCAGCACTATCATACAGGGGAATGGTGAGCAGTTCTTC | CASTIIQGNGEQFF
few | TRBJ1-1 | TRBV5-1 | 13 | TRBD1 | TGCGCCACCCGACAGGGACCGAACACTGAAGCTTTCTTT | CATRQGPNTEAFF
. | TRBJ1-2 | TRBV20-1 | 16 | . | TGCAGTGCTAGCCCTACACCAGGGGCGTCTCGTAATGGCTACACCTTC | CSASPTPGASRNGYTF
many | TRBJ2-1 | TRBV4-1 | 13 | . | TGCGCCAGCAGCCAGCCTACTAGCAATGAGCAGTTCTTC | CASSQPTSNEQFF
few | TRBJ2-1 | TRBV15 | 16 | TRBD2 | TGTGCCACCAGCAGAGGCATAGCGGGGGCGTACAATGAGCAGTTCTTC | CATSRGIAGAYNEQFF
few | TRBJ2-4 | TRBV28 | 16 | TRBD1 | TGTGCCAGCAGCTCCGGACAGGGGGTAGCCAAAAACATTCAGTACTTC | CASSSGQGVAKNIQYF
once | TRBJ2-7 | TRBV20-1 | 17 | TRBD1 | TGCAGTGCTAGAGATGCTCTTCGGACAGGTCTAGCCTACGAGCAGTACTTC | CSARDALRTGLAYEQYF
few | TRBJ2-1 | TRBV6-6 | 16 | . | TGTGCCAGCATCTTAGGACTAAGCAGCTCCTACAATGAGCAGTTCTTC | CASILGLSSSYNEQFF
. | TRBJ2-5 | TRBV29-1 | 12 | . | TGCAGCGTAGGACAGCCCCAAGAGACCCGGTACTTC | CSVGQPQETRYF
. | TRBJ2-1 | TRBV6-5 | 13 | . | TGTGCCAGCAGTTATGCTGCGTTCTACGAGCAGTTCTTC | CASSYAAFYEQFF
. | TRBJ2-2 | TRBV19 | 12 | . | TGTGCCAGTAGTATCCCTACCGGGGAGCTGTTTTTT | CASSIPTGELFF
. | TRBJ1-1 | TRBV18 | 13 | . | TGTGCCAGCTCACAAAGCAGGGAGGCTGAAGCTTTCTTT | CASSQSREAEAFF
few | TRBJ1-4 | TRBV7-6 | 15 | TRBD1 | TGTGCCAGCAGCTTAAAACAGGGGGGGCATGAAAAACTGTTTTTT | CASSLKQGGHEKLFF
. | TRBJ2-3 | TRBV20-1 | 13 | . | TGCAGTGCTCCCAAGGGCTACACAGATACGCAGTATTTT | CSAPKGYTDTQYF
many | TRBJ1-2 | TRBV7-9 | 11 | . | TGTGCCAGCAGTTTGGCAGGTGGCTACACCTTC | CASSLAGGYTF
few | TRBJ2-5 | TRBV15 | 17 | TRBD2 | TGTGCCACCAGCAGAGGCCCCGCTCGCCTAGCGGCAGAGACCCAGTACTTC | CATSRGPARLAAETQYF
many | TRBJ2-1 | TRBV9 | 15 | TRBD2 | TGTGCCAGCAGCACAAGCGGGAGGAACTACAATGAGCAGTTCTTC | CASSTSGRNYNEQFF
. | TRBJ2-2 | TRBV12-3/TRBV12-4 | 17 | TRBD2 | TGTGCCAGCAGACCCGGGACTAGCGGGATGGGCACCGGGGAGCTGTTTTTT | CASRPGTSGMGTGELFF
few | TRBJ2-5 | TRBV6-5 | 18 | TRBD2 | TGTGCCAGCAGTTACTCGACCGCGGGACTAGCGGGCTTCAATGAGCAGTACTTC | CASSYSTAGLAGFNEQYF
few | TRBJ2-1 | TRBV30 | 15 | TRBD2 | TGTGCCTGGATAGCGCAGCGGGGCCGCTACAATGAGCAGTTCTTC | CAWIAQRGRYNEQFF
few | TRBJ1-2 | TRBV6-2/TRBV6-3 | 13 | . | TGTGCCAGCACTCCCAGCATTCACTATGGCTACACCTTC | CASTPSIHYGYTF
. | TRBJ2-7 | TRBV6-1 | 13 | . | TGTGCCAGCCGTGGGGCAGACCACTACGAGCAGTACTTC | CASRGADHYEQYF
. | TRBJ2-7 | TRBV20-1 | 13 | TRBD1 | TGCAGTGCCCTTCGGACAGGGAAAGGCGAGCAGTACTTC | CSALRTGKGEQYF
once | TRBJ2-7 | TRBV13 | 19 | TRBD1 | TGTGCCAGCAGCTTAGGTGGCGGCAGGGGGACATACTCCTACAATGAGCAGTACTTC | CASSLGGGRGTYSYNEQYF
many | TRBJ2-3 | TRBV24-1 | 17 | . | TGTGCCACCAGTGATCCGCCCGGGAGAGAAGTCACAGATACGCAGTATTTT | CATSDPPGREVTDTQYF
. | TRBJ2-7 | TRBV2 | 13 | . | TGTGCCAGCAGTTCCCCGGGAATTTACGAGCAGTACTTC | CASSSPGIYEQYF
. | TRBJ1-5 | TRBV7-8 | 15 | . | TGTGCCAGCAGCTTAGCCCGACAGCGTTGGGGGCCCCAGCATTTT | CASSLARQRWGPQHF
few | TRBJ2-2 | TRBV4-2 | 15 | . | TGTGCCAGCAGCCAAGGGAGGGGGAACACCGGGGAGCTGTTTTTT | CASSQGRGNTGELFF
. | TRBJ2-1 | TRBV20-1 | 14 | . | TGCAGTGCTAATCGGGAAAATCGGTACAATGAGCAGTTCTTC | CSANRENRYNEQFF
. | TRBJ2-3 | TRBV5-5 | 17 | TRBD2 | TGTGCCAGCAGCTTGTTTTCTAGCGGGGGGGCCGTAGATACGCAGTATTTT | CASSLFSSGGAVDTQYF
. | TRBJ1-2 | TRBV4-1 | 15 | . | TGCGCCAGCGGCCAAGACCGGACGTACAGCTATGGCTACACCTTC | CASGQDRTYSYGYTF